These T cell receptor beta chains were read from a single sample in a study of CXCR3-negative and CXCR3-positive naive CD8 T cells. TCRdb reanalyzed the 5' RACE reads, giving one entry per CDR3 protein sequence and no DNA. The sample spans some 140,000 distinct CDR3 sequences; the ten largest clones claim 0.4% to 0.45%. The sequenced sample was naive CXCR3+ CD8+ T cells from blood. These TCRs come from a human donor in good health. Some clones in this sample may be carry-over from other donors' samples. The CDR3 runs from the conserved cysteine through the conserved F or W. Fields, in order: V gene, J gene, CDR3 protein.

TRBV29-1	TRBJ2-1	CSVDWLKSSYNEQFF
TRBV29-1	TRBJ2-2	CSVEATGVGTGELFF
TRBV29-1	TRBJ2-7	CSVETSGSDEQYF
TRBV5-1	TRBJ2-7	CASREAGSGEQYF
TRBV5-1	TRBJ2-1	CASRQRGAGDEQFF
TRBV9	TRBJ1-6	CASSPRDSYNSPLHF
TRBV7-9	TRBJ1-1	CASRPRDRLNTEAFF
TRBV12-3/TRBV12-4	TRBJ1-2	CASSLVLRIANYGYTF
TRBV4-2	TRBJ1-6	CASSQEGQINSPLHF
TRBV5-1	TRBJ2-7	CASSLGTARYEQYF
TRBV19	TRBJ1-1	CASSITASVEAFF
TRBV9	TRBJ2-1	CASSHSGDTTPDNEQFF
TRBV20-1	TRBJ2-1	CSARAIIAGGNNEQFF
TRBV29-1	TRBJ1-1	CSVEDLLNTEAFF
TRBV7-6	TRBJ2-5	CASRPVPGQETQYF
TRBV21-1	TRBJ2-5	CACKKGSGTQYF
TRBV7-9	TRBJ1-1	CASSLTSGAEAFF
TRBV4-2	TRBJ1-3	CASSQEAQGVGNTIYF
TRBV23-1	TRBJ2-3	CASKGVDISYYHTDTQYF
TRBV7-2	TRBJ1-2	CASLFLEQASGYTF
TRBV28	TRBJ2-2	CASRGLSGELFF
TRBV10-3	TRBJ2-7	CAISDATTTRSSYEQYF
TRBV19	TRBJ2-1	CASSMAGRGRNEQFF
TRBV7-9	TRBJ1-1	CASSLVDEAFF
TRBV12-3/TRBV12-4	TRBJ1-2	CASSKRDGNYGYTF
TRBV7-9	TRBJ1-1	CASSPGTGWNTEAFF
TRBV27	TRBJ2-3	CASSPQTSGRASDTQYF
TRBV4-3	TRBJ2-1	CASSQVGAPSKQFF
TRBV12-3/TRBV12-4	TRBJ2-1	CASSLPLVSEQFF
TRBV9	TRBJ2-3	CASSEPGLPAQYF
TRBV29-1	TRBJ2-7	CSVEEVLAGGPYEQYF
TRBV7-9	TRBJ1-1	CASSLVGPGGTEAFF
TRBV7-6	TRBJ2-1	CASSSRALKDEQFF
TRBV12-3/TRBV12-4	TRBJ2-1	CASSIFLARYNEQFF
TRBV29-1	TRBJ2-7	CSVEKVGGPYEQYF
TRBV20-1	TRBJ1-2	CSANRQGYGYTF
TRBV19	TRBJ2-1	CASSRGLAEQFF
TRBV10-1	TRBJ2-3	CASSEGLDTQYF
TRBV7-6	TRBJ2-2	CASSLLGRTGELFF
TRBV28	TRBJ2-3	CASSLHTGANTDTQYF
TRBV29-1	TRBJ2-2	CTFPGDTGELFF
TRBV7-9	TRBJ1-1	CASSLVETGLMNTEAFF
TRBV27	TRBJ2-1	CASSFLGGRAFNEQFF
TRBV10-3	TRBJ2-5	CAIRKSEETQYF
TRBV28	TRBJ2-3	CASSPPTGADTQYF
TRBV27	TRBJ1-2	CASSPTAGEGSFYGYTF
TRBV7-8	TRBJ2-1	CASGPGAAYNEQFF
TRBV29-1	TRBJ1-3	CSVEDLLTGPLSGNTIYF
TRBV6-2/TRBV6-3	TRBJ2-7	CASSFTRLAGDYEQYF
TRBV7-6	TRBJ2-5	CASSWTSNHQETQYF
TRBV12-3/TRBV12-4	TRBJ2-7	CASSLAAAPSYEQYF